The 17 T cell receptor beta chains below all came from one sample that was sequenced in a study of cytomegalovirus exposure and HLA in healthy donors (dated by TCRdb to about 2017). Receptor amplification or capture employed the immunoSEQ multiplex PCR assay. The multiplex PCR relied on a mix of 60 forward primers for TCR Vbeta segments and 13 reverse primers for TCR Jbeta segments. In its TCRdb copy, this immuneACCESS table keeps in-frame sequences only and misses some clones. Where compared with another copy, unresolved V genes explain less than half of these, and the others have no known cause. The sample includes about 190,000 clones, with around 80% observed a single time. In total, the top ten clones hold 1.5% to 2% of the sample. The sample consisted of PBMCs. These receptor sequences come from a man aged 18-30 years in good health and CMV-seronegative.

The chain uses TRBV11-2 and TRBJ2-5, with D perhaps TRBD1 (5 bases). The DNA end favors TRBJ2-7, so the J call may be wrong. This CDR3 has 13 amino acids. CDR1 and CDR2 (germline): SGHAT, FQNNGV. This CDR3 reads CASSLSRVYEQYF. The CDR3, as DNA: TGTGCCAGCAGCTTAAGCAGGGTGTACGAGCAGTACTTC.

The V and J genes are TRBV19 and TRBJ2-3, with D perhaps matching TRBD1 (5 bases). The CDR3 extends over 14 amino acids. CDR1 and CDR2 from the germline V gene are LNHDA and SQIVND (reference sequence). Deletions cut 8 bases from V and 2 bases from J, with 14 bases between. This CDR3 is CASADRANTDTQYF. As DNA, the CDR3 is TGTGCCAGTGCCGACAGAGCCAACACAGATACGCAGTATTTT.

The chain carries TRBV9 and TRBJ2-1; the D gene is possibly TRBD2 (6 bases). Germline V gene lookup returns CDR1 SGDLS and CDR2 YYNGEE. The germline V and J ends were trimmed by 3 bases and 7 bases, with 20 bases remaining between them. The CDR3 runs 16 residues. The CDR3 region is CASSGGLGGGWNEQFF. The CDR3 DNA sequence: TGTGCCAGCAGCGGGGGTTTGGGGGGAGGCTGGAATGAGCAGTTCTTC.

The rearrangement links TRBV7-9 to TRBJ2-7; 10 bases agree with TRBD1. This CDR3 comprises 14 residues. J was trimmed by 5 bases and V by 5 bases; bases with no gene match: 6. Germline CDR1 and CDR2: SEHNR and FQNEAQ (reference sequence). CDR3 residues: CASSLGQGFHEQYF. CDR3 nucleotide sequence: TGTGCCAGCAGCCTGGGACAGGGGTTCCACGAGCAGTACTTC.

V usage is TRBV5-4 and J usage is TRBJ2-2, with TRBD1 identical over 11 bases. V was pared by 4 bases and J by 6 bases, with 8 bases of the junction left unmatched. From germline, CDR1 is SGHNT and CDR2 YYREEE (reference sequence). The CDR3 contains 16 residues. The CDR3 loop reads CASSIGQGAQPGELFF. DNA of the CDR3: TGTGCCAGCAGCATCGGACAGGGGGCGCAGCCCGGGGAGCTGTTTTTT.

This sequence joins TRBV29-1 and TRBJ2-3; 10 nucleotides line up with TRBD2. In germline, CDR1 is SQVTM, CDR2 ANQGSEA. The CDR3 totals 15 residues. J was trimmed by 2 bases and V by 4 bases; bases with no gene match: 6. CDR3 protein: CSVVGSGRTTDTQYF. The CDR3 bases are TGCAGCGTTGTTGGTAGCGGGAGGACCACAGATACGCAGTATTTT.

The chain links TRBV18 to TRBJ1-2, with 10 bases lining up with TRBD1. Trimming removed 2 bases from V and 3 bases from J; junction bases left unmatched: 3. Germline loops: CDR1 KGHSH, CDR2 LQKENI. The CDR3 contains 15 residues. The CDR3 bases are TGTGCCAGCTCACCAACCGGGACAGGGGACTATGGCTACACCTTC. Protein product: CASSPTGTGDYGYTF. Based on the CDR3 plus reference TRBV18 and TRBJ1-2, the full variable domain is NAGVMQNPRHLVRRRGQEARLRCSPMKGHSHVYWYRQLPEEGLKFMVYLQKENIIDESGMPKERFSAEFPKEGPSILRIQQVVRGDSAAYFCASSPTGTGDYGYTFGSGTRLTVV.

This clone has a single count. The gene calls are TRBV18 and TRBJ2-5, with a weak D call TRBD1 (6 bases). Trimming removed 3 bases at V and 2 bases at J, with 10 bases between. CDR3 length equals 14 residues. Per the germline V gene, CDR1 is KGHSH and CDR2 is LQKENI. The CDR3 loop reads CASSPGTPQETQYF. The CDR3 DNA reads TGTGCCAGCTCACCTGGGACACCTCAAGAGACCCAGTACTTC.

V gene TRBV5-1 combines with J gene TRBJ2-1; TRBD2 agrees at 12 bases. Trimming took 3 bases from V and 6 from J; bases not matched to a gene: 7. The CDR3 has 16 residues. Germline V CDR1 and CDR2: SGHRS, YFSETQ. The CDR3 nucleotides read TGCGCCAGCAGCTGGTCTAGCGGGAGGGCTGCCAATGAGCAGTTCTTC. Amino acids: CASSWSSGRAANEQFF. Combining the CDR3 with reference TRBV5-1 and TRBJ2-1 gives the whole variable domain KAGVTQTPRYLIKTRGQQVTLSCSPISGHRSVSWYQQTPGQGLQFLFEYFSETQRNKGNFPGRFSGRQFSNSRSEMNVSTLELGDSALYLCASSWSSGRAANEQFFGPGTRLTVL.

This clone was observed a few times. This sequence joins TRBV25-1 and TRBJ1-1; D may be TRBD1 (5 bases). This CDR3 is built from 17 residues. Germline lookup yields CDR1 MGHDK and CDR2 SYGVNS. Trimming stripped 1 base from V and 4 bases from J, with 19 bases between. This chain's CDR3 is CASSESALGLQGTEAFF. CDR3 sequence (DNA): TGTGCCAGCAGTGAATCGGCCTTGGGCCTCCAGGGCACTGAAGCTTTCTTT. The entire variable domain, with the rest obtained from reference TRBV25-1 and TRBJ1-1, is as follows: EADIYQTPRYLVIGTGKKITLECSQTMGHDKMYWYQQDPGMELHLIHYSYGVNSTEKGDLSSESTVSRIRTEHFPLTLESARPSHTSQYLCASSESALGLQGTEAFFGQGTRLTVV.

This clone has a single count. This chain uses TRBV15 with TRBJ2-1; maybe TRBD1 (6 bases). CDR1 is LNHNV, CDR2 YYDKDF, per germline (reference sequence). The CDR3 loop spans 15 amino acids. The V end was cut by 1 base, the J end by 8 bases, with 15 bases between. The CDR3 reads CATSRGTAFRDEQFF. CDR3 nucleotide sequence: TGTGCCACCAGCAGAGGGACAGCGTTTAGAGATGAGCAGTTCTTC.

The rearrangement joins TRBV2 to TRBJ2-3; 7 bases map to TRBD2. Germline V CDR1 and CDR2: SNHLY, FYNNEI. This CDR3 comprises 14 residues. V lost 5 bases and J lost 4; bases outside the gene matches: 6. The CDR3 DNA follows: TGTGCCAGCAGTCCAACTAGCGTCTCAGATACGCAGTATTTT. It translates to CASSPTSVSDTQYF.

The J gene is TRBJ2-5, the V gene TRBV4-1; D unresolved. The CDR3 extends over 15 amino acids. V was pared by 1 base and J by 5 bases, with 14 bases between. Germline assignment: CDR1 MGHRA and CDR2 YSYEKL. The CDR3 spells CASSQVSSSWETQYF. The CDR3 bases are TGCGCCAGCAGCCAAGTGTCCAGTTCTTGGGAGACCCAGTACTTC.

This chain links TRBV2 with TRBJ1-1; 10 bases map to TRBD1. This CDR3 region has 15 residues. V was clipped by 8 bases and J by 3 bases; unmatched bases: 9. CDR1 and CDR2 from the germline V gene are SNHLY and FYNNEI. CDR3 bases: TGTGCCAGCGGACGTGACAGGGGGCGGGACACTGAAGCTTTCTTT. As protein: CASGRDRGRDTEAFF.

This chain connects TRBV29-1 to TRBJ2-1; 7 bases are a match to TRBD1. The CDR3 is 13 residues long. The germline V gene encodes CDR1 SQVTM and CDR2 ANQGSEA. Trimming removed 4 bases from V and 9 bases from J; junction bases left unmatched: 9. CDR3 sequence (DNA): TGCAGCGTTGTAACAGGGGCAGTGGGTGAGCAGTTCTTC. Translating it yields CSVVTGAVGEQFF.

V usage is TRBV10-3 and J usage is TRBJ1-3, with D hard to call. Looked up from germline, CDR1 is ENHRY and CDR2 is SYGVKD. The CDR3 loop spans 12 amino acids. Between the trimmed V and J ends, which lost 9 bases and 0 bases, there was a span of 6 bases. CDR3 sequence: CAMRSSGNTIYF. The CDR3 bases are TGTGCCATGCGCTCCTCTGGAAACACCATATATTTT.

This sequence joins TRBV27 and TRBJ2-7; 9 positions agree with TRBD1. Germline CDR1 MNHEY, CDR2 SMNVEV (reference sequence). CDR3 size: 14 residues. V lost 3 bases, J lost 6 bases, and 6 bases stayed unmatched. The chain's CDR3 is CASSFGDRVGEQYF. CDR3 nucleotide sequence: TGTGCCAGCAGTTTCGGGGACAGGGTAGGCGAGCAGTACTTC.